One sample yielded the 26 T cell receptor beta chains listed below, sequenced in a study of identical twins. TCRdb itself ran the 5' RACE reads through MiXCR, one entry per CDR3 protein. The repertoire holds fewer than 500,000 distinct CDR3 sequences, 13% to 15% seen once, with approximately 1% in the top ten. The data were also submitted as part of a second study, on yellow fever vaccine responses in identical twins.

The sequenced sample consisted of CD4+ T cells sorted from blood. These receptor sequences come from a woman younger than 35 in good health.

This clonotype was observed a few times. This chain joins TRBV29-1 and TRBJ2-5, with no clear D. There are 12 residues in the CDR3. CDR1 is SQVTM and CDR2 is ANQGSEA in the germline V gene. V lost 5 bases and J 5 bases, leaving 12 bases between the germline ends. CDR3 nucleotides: TGCAGCGTTACTTTAGTGGGGGAGACCCAGTACTTC. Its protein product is CSVTLVGETQYF.

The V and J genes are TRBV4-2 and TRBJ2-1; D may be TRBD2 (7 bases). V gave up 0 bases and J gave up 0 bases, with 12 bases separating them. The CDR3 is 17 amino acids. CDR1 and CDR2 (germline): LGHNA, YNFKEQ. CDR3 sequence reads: CASSQEIGGHSYNEQFF. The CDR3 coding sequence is TGTGCCAGCAGCCAAGAAATCGGGGGGCACTCCTACAATGAGCAGTTCTTC.

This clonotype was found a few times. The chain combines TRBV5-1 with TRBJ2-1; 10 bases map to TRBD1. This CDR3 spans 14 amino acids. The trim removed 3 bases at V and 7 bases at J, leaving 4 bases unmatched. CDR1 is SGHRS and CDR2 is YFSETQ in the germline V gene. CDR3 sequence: CASSSRDRGNEQFF. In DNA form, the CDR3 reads TGCGCCAGCAGCTCCCGGGACAGGGGTAATGAGCAGTTCTTC.

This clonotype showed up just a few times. The CDR3 reads CASSLGLAGMNTGELFF. CDR3 DNA: TGTGCCAGCAGCTTGGGACTAGCGGGCATGAACACCGGGGAGCTGTTTTTT. The genes are TRBV5-6 and TRBJ2-2, with TRBD2 identical over 10 bases. Germline V gene data show CDR1 as SGHDT and CDR2 as YYEEEE. The CDR3 contains 17 residues. V lost 0 bases, J lost 1 base, and 3 bases stayed unmatched.

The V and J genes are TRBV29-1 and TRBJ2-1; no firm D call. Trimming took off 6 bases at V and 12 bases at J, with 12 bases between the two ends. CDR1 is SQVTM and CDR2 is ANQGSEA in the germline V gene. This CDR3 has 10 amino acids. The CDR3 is CSVADEVQFF. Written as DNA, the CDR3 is TGCAGCGTCGCGGATGAAGTGCAGTTCTTC.

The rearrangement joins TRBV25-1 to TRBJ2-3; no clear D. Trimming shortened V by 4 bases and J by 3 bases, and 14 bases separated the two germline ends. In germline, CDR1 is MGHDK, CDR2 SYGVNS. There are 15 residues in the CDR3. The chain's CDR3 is CASSVGRPGTDTQYF. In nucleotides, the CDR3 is TGTGCCAGCAGTGTAGGAAGGCCCGGGACAGATACGCAGTATTTT. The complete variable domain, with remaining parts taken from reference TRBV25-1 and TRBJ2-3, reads EADIYQTPRYLVIGTGKKITLECSQTMGHDKMYWYQQDPGMELHLIHYSYGVNSTEKGDLSSESTVSRIRTEHFPLTLESARPSHTSQYLCASSVGRPGTDTQYFGPGTRLTVL.

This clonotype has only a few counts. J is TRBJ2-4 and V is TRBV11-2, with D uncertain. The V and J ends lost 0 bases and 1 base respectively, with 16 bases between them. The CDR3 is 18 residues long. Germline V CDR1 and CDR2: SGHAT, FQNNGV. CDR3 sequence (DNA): TGTGCCAGCAGCTTAGAGAGCCCTAGATGGCCGGCCAAAAACATTCAGTACTTC. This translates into CASSLESPRWPAKNIQYF.

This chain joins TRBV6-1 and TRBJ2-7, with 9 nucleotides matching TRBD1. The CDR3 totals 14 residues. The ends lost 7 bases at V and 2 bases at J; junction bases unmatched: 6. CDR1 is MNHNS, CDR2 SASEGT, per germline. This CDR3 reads CASKTGTGPYEQYF. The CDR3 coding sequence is TGTGCCAGCAAGACAGGGACAGGGCCCTACGAGCAGTACTTC.

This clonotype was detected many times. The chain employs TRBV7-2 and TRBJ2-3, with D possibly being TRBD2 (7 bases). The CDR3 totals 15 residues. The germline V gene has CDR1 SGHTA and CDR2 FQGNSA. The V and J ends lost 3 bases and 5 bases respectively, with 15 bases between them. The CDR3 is CASSLQRGARDTQYF. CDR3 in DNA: TGTGCCAGCAGCTTGCAACGGGGGGCCAGAGATACGCAGTATTTT. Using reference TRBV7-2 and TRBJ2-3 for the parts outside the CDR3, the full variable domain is GAGVSQSPSNKVTEKGKDVELRCDPISGHTALYWYRQSLGQGLEFLIYFQGNSAPDKSGLPSDRFSAERTGGSVSTLTIQRTQQEDSAVYLCASSLQRGARDTQYFGPGTRLTVL.

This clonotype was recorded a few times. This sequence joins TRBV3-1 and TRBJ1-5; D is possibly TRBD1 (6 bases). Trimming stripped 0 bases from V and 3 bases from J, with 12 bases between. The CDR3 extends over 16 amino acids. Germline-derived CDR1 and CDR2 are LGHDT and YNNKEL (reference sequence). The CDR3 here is CASSQDMPGVNQPQHF. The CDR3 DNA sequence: TGTGCCAGCAGCCAAGATATGCCAGGGGTCAATCAGCCCCAGCATTTT.

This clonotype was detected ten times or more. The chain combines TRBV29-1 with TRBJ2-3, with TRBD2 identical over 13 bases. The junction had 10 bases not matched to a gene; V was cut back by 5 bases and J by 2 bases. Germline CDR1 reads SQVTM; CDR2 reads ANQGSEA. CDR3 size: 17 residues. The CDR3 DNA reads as TGCAGCGTTCACGGGACTAGCGGGATGAGCCTCACAGATACGCAGTATTTT. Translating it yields CSVHGTSGMSLTDTQYF.

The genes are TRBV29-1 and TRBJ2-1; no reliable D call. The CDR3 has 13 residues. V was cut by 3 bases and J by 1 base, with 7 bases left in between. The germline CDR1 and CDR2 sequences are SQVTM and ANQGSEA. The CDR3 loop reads CSVDRPSYNEQFF. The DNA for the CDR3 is TGCAGCGTTGACCGACCGTCCTACAATGAGCAGTTCTTC.

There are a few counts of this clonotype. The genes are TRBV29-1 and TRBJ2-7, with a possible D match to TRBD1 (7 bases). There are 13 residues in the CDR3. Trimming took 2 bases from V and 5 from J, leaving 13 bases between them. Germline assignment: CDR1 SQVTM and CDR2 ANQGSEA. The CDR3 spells CSVERQGGDEQYF. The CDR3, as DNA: TGCAGCGTTGAACGGCAGGGGGGCGACGAGCAGTACTTC.

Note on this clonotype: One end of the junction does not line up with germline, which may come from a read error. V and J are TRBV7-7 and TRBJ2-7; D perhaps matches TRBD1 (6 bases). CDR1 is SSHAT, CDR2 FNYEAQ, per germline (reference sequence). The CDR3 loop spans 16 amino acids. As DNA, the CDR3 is TGTGCTAGCAGCTTAGGGGGACAACCTATTATTTACGAGCAGTACTTC. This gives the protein CASSLGGQPIIYEQYF.

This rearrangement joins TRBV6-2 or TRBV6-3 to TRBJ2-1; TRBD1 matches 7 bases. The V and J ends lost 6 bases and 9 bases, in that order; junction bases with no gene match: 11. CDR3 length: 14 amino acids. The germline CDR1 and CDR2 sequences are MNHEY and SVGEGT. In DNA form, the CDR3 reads TGTGCCAGCAGGACGACGGGGACAGCATTTGAGCAGTTCTTC. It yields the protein CASRTTGTAFEQFF.

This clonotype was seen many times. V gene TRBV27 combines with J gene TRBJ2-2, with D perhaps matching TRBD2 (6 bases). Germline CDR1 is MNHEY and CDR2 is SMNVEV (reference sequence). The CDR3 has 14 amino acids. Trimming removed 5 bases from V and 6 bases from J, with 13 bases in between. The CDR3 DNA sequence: TGTGCCAGCAGTATTAGGCGGGGATCCGGGGAGCTGTTTTTT. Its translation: CASSIRRGSGELFF.

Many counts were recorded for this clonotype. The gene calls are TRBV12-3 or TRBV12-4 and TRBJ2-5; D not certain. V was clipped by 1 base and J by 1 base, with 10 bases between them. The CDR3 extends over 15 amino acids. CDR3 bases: TGTGCCAGCAGTTTAGTGGCTGCTGCCCAAGAGACCCAGTACTTC. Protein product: CASSLVAAAQETQYF.

Here the CDR3 reads CATSSGLAPTRDTQYF. DNA of the CDR3: TGTGCCACCAGCTCCGGACTAGCTCCTACTAGGGATACGCAGTATTTT. The chain combines TRBV24-1 with TRBJ2-3, with 8 bases fitting TRBD2. With V trimmed by 7 bases and J by 6 bases, 14 bases remained unmatched. Germline V gene lookup returns CDR1 KGHDR and CDR2 SFDVKD. This CDR3 comprises 16 residues.

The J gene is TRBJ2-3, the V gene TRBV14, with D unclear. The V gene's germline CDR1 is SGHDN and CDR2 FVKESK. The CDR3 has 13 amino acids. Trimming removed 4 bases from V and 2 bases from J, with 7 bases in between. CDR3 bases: TGTGCCAGCAGCCCGGCTCTCACAGATACGCAGTATTTT. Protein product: CASSPALTDTQYF.

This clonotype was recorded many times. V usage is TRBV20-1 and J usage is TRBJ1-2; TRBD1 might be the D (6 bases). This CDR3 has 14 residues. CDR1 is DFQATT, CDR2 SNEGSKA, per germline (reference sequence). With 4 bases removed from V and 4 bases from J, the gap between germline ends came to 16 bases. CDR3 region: CSATARGRLYGYTF. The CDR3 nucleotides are TGCAGTGCTACGGCTCGGGGGCGCCTCTATGGCTACACCTTC.

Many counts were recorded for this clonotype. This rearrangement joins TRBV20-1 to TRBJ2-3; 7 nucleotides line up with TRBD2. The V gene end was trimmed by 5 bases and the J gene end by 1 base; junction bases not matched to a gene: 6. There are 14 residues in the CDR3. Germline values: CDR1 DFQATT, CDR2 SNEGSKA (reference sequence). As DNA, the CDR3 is TGCAGTGCTTGGGACTACTCTCGCACAGATACGCAGTATTTT. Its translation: CSAWDYSRTDTQYF.

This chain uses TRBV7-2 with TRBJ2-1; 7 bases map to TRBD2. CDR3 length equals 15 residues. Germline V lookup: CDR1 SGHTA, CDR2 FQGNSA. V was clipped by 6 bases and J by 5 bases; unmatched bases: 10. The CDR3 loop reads CASRSGGFLNNEQFF. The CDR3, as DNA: TGTGCCAGCAGGTCCGGGGGGTTCCTCAACAATGAGCAGTTCTTC.

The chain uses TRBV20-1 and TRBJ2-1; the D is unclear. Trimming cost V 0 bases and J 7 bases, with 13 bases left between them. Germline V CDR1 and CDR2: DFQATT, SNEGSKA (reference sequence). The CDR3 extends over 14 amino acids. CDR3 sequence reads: CSARDNRMGNEQFF. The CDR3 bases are TGCAGTGCTAGAGATAACCGAATGGGGAATGAGCAGTTCTTC.

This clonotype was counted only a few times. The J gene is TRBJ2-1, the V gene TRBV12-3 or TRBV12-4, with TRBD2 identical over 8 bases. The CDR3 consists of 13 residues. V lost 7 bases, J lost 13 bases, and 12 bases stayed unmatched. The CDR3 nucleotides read TGTGCCAGCACCGAACGGGGGGGACTAGTACAGTTCTTC. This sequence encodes CASTERGGLVQFF.

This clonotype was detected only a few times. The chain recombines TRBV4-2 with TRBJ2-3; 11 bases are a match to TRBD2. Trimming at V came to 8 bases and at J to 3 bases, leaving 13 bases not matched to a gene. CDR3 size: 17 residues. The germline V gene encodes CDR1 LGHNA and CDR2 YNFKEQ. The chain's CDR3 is CASRSKHSGGATDTQYF. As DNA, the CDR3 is TGTGCCAGCCGATCCAAACATAGCGGGGGGGCGACAGATACGCAGTATTTT.

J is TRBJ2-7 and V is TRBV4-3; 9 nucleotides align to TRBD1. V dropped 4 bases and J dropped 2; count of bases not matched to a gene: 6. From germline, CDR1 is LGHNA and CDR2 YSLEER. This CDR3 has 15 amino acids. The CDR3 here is CASSRGTGFAYEQYF. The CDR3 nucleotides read TGCGCCAGCAGCCGGGGGACAGGGTTTGCCTACGAGCAGTACTTC.